This TCR beta chain comes out of a study of cytomegalovirus exposure and HLA in healthy donors. The PCR ran on 60 Vbeta and 13 Jbeta primers. Measured with immunoSEQ multiplex PCR; TCRdb has only the in-frame clones, and not every one. The data show approximately 120,000 clones, with around three quarters seen just once and roughly 3.1% held by the top ten. This clone was found once. Antigen specificity is unknown. Study-wide points: Upon later analysis, HLA-associated TCR beta chains proved more clonally expanded than other, equally common chains. Accurate predictions that matched the HLA-A and HLA-B alleles of most subjects were reportedly made from TCR beta sequences. Some V segments, including TRBV6-2 and TRBV6-3, were excluded as indistinguishable.

CDR1 and CDR2 (germline): SGHKS, YYEKEE (reference sequence). The V gene end was trimmed by 3 bases and the J gene end by 2 bases; junction bases not matched to a gene: 14. This CDR3 has 18 residues. The sample was PBMCs. This sequence joins TRBV5-5 and TRBJ2-1, with 7 bases identical to TRBD2. The source of this sequence is a young man in good health and CMV-seronegative. The CDR3 reads CASSSLSGAVRAYNEQFF. The CDR3 region has the DNA TGTGCCAGCAGCTCCCTAAGCGGGGCTGTTAGGGCCTACAATGAGCAGTTCTTC.